The T cell receptor (beta chain) under discussion was sequenced for a study of CD8 T cells in ankylosing spondylitis. Comments on this clonotype: What it binds is unknown.

Germline lookup yields CDR1 SQVTM and CDR2 ANQGSEA. The CDR3 is 12 residues long. J was trimmed by 5 bases and V by 3 bases; bases with no gene match: 2. Findings of the study overall: Reportedly, disease-linked clones are significantly enriched in ankylosing spondylitis patients' matched synovial fluid. Earlier work had already found some motif variants in reactive arthritis synovial fluid and blood. About 8 highly homologous variants made up a TCR beta motif, and this motif appeared characteristic of ankylosing spondylitis blood.

Quantitative 5'-RACE with molecular barcodes generated TCR beta libraries. TCRdb called the 5' RACE reads again in MiXCR, with one record for every CDR3 protein. In the table there are some 840,000 distinct CDR3 sequences, about an eighth of which are singletons. V usage is TRBV29-1 and J usage is TRBJ2-7; 9 bases are shared with TRBD2. The TCR originated in a male donor with ankylosing spondylitis. Sequencing was performed on blood, either unsorted or a sorted T cell fraction (not recorded which). CDR3 DNA sequence: TGCAGCGTTGAGGCTAGCGGGAACGAGCAGTACTTC. Encoded protein: CSVEASGNEQYF.